The rows below give T cell receptor beta chains drawn from one sample of a study of cytomegalovirus exposure and HLA in healthy donors. TCRdb's table, derived via immunoSEQ multiplex PCR, lists solely in-frame clones and lacks some. The sample contains approximately 130,000 clones, over 70% of which appear only once. The sample comprised PBMCs. The receptor source for this set is a woman in her 50s in good health and CMV-seropositive. The conserved cysteine and the conserved F or W are not part of the CDR3 here.

J: TRBJ2-7
V: TRBV11-3
CDR3: ASSLAVSGRFSYEQY

J: TRBJ1-2
V: TRBV27
CDR3: ASSFSPTANYGYT

J: TRBJ2-3
V: TRBV18
CDR3: ASSPLAYKGRDTDTQY

J: TRBJ2-7
V: TRBV18
CDR3: ASSPTSGGASGEQY

J: TRBJ2-3
V: TRBV7-6
CDR3: ASSLGGVEAGTQY

J: TRBJ2-5
V: TRBV7-8
CDR3: ASSSQGSAETQY

J: TRBJ2-7
V: TRBV5-6
CDR3: ASSYLVRGSYEQY

J: TRBJ2-7
V: TRBV6-1
CDR3: ATMDRRAGVYEQY

J: TRBJ2-7
V: TRBV12-5
CDR3: ASGLVLRGLPDEQY

J: TRBJ2-5
V: TRBV2
CDR3: ASSEQGAGETQY

J: TRBJ1-2
V: TRBV27
CDR3: ASSQSDRYGYT

J: TRBJ2-5
V: TRBV4-2
CDR3: ASSQEGGEQY

J: TRBJ2-2
V: TRBV4-2
CDR3: ASSQPGTLNTGELF

J: TRBJ1-1
V: TRBV5-1
CDR3: ASSPQGGRNTEAF

J: TRBJ2-1
V: TRBV19
CDR3: ASSIGAGIASEQF

J: TRBJ1-4
V: TRBV2
CDR3: ASSSGQGAFSEKLF

J: TRBJ2-2
V: TRBV7-8
CDR3: ASSLRASGSGELF

J: TRBJ2-1
V: TRBV27
CDR3: ASVPPSGSIYEQF

J: TRBJ2-7
V: TRBV6-6
CDR3: ASSYERGSLSYEQY

J: TRBJ2-1
V: TRBV10-3
CDR3: AISYREGSRDEQF

J: TRBJ2-5
V: TRBV4-3
CDR3: ASSQDWWAGAQY

J: TRBJ1-5
V: TRBV11-1
CDR3: ASSPTGAGQPQH

J: TRBJ2-3
V: TRBV30
CDR3: AWETGGTDTQY

J: -
V: TRBV6-5
CDR3: ASSASGGLSYEQY

J: TRBJ1-5
V: TRBV29-1
CDR3: SAATGVNQPQH

J: TRBJ1-3
V: TRBV6-6
CDR3: ASSHKSTGGNTIY

J: TRBJ1-2
V: TRBV11-3
CDR3: AGSLDFRFLYGYT

J: TRBJ2-3
V: TRBV2
CDR3: ASSDVTDTQY

J: TRBJ2-5
V: TRBV7-2
CDR3: ASSLAQEETQY

J: TRBJ1-1
V: TRBV7-9
CDR3: ASSERNQVISEAF

J: TRBJ2-5
V: TRBV7-8
CDR3: ASSLALARSGETQY

J: TRBJ1-1
V: TRBV19
CDR3: ASSSQVGTEAF

J: -
V: TRBV5-1
CDR3: ASSLEAAEQY

J: TRBJ1-2
V: TRBV7-9
CDR3: ASSLPKVTGASYYGYT

J: TRBJ2-3
V: TRBV27
CDR3: ASSNNQGEDTQY

J: TRBJ1-1
V: TRBV4-3
CDR3: ASSQGDSNTEAF

J: TRBJ2-3
V: TRBV7-9
CDR3: ASSQTGEGTDTQY

J: TRBJ2-6
V: TRBV30
CDR3: AWSEGVGRRTGANVLT

J: TRBJ2-2
V: TRBV19
CDR3: ASSISHQRPSGELF

J: TRBJ2-7
V: TRBV19
CDR3: ASTPGTGYTYEQY

J: TRBJ1-3
V: TRBV19
CDR3: ASSDDLLSGNTIY

J: TRBJ2-1
V: TRBV30
CDR3: AWKGGIEQF

J: TRBJ2-6
V: TRBV7-2
CDR3: ASANSGANVLT

J: TRBJ2-3
V: TRBV7-9
CDR3: ASSLDSGADTQY

J: TRBJ2-2
V: TRBV4-2
CDR3: ASSQEKLAGGNTGELF

J: TRBJ2-2
V: TRBV29-1
CDR3: SAGRTNTGELF